Listed here is a single T cell receptor (beta chain). Its antigen target is currently unknown. No quality values exist for individual bases; no much larger clone is one base distant. TCRbeta CDR3 regions were amplified from genomic DNA using the immunoSEQ Assay, a bias-controlled multiplex PCR. In the authors' own workflow: Nucleated cell counts per sample were estimated from amplification of reference gene primers within the assay. To quantify the absolute abundance of each unique TCRbeta CDR3 rearrangement, sequence reads were collapsed and filtered. For each sample, productive Simpson clonality was calculated as the square root of Simpson's diversity index across productive rearrangements. The source is immuneACCESS, and TCRdb retained only in-frame sequences with V and J called. Part of the clones is not carried over; for the studies checked, unresolved V genes explain less than half of this, and the remainder is unexplained. V, J and clone size are taken as reported in that table, and D and trimming were inferred from the DNA itself. This sample is represented by some 290,000 clones; about nine tenths of them were singletons. Roughly 2.1% of the sample is in the top ten clones.

Participants in the prospective study were aged about 18 to 90 years, lived in 24 United States geographic areas, and enrolled through a virtual design. In the prospective study, participants were assigned to cohorts based on the clinical history participants reported in a screening survey and a study questionnaire. Each participant in the prospective study had whole blood, serum and a nasopharyngeal or oropharyngeal swab collected by mobile phlebotomists. Additional blood draws and questionnaires over an approximately two-month period could optionally be provided by prospective study participants. Prospective study blood samples were shipped either frozen or at room temperature before DNA extraction. The sample comes from a study of blood T cell repertoires in COVID-19 (dated by TCRdb to about 2020). About the investigation overall: Samples from collaborators originated in the United States, Italy and Spain and spanned both the acute and convalescent phases of COVID-19. The prospective study material was composed of cDNA or gDNA derived from T cells, B-cell-depleted T cells, or PBMCs. Subjects who had been exposed to COVID-19, were actively infected with it, or had recovered from it provided the deeply sampled blood TCRbeta repertoires that made up the dataset. Where available, HLA class I and class II types were obtained from metadata supplied by the sample provider rather than from assay-based typing. Samples were obtained from the ongoing ImmuneRACE study (first 160 participants) and from some 1,200 subjects provided by 6 global collaborators. The repertoires were released in a freely available public database meant as a resource for research on the immune response to SARS-CoV-2. A de-identified subject ID, COVID-19 status, age in years and sex were almost always included in the sample metadata. Overall study results and their limits: Clinical and demographic metadata were provided uncurated, with the amount varying by source and participant.

From its cysteine to its phenylalanine, the CDR3 spans 12 amino acids. Here the CDR3 DNA is all that survives: 36 bases in frame from base 1. The CDR1 and CDR2 encoded by the germline V gene (reference sequence) are SGHNT and YYREEE. The trim is 4 bases for V and 7 bases for J, with a gap of 11 bases between the germline ends. The sequence is built from TRBV5-4 and TRBJ1-2; the D gene is possibly TRBD1, with 5 bases matching. Sequenced input: PBMCs or T cells enriched from blood (not recorded which). The origin of this receptor is a woman in her 40s with acute COVID-19. The bases are TGTGCCAGCAGCCCGGGACTGACTGGCTACACCTTC. Its product reads: CASSPGLTGYTF.